Listed below are T cell receptor beta chains from one sample, sequenced in a study of Graves' ophthalmopathy and Graves' hyperthyroidism. TCRdb recomputed calls from the multiplex PCR reads with MiXCR, one row per CDR3 protein. Among hundreds of thousands of distinct CDR3 sequences listed, about 15% were seen once. Sequencing was carried out using blood. The receptors shown here come from a woman aged 25 to 45 with Graves' ophthalmopathy. CDR3s include the opening cysteine and the closing phenylalanine or tryptophan. Each record gives: D gene, J gene, V gene, clone size, CDR3 protein, CDR3 DNA. D genes are given only for firm matches. Clone size is stated in some rows and not others, as once, few, many or a class when expanded.

>TRBD1|TRBJ2-2|TRBV9|few
CASSVVYPGQGGLSTGELFF
TGTGCCAGCAGCGTAGTATATCCGGGACAGGGTGGTTTGAGCACCGGGGAGCTGTTTTTT
>-|TRBJ1-1|TRBV28|many
CASIRGGRGEAFF
TGTGCCAGCATCCGTGGGGGGCGGGGTGAAGCTTTCTTT
>TRBD1|TRBJ2-7|TRBV12-3/TRBV12-4|many
CASSFTGGPSPYEQYF
TGTGCCAGCAGTTTCACAGGGGGTCCATCTCCCTACGAGCAGTACTTC
>-|TRBJ1-5|TRBV27|-
CASSWKGDSNQPQHF
TGTGCCAGCAGTTGGAAGGGGGATAGCAATCAGCCCCAGCATTTT
>TRBD2|TRBJ2-5|TRBV12-3/TRBV12-4|once
CASASGGGETQYF
TGTGCCAGTGCTAGCGGGGGAGGAGAGACCCAGTACTTC
>TRBD2|TRBJ2-2|TRBV12-5|many
CASGLVRTSEEAGELFF
TGTGCTAGTGGTCTGGTACGGACTAGCGAGGAAGCTGGGGAGCTGTTTTTT
>TRBD1|TRBJ2-5|TRBV13|-
CASTRRGQGGETQYF
TGTGCCAGCACTAGGAGAGGACAGGGTGGAGAGACCCAGTACTTC
>-|TRBJ2-4|TRBV6-1|many
CASRKDASANIQYF
TGTGCCAGCAGAAAGGACGCCTCGGCGAACATTCAGTACTTC
>-|TRBJ1-5|TRBV7-8|few
CASSFAGDQPQHF
TGTGCCAGCAGCTTCGCAGGGGATCAGCCCCAGCATTTT
>-|TRBJ1-2|TRBV2|many
CASSVGGNSGYTF
TGTGCCAGCAGTGTAGGCGGGAATAGTGGCTACACCTTC
>TRBD2|TRBJ2-5|TRBV7-3|many
CASRRSGSLVETQYF
TGTGCCAGCAGGCGTAGCGGGAGTCTTGTGGAGACCCAGTACTTC
>-|TRBJ1-5|TRBV12-3/TRBV12-4|many
CASSLKSGDQPQHF
TGTGCCAGCAGTTTGAAGTCGGGGGATCAGCCCCAGCATTTT
>-|TRBJ1-1|TRBV30|many
CAWSGTVTNTEAFF
TGTGCCTGGAGTGGGACGGTTACGAACACTGAAGCTTTCTTT
>TRBD2|TRBJ2-5|TRBV2|many
CASSDARGAKETQYF
TGTGCCAGCAGTGATGCGCGGGGGGCTAAAGAGACCCAGTACTTC
>-|TRBJ1-2|TRBV6-1|many
CASSTRENYGYTF
TGTGCCAGCAGTACGAGGGAAAACTATGGCTACACCTTC
>-|TRBJ1-5|TRBV12-3/TRBV12-4|many
CASSSRVLGSNQPQHF
TGTGCCAGCAGCTCCAGGGTACTCGGAAGCAATCAGCCCCAGCATTTT
>-|TRBJ1-5|TRBV19|many
CASSSQNSNQPQHF
TGTGCCAGTAGTAGCCAGAATAGCAATCAGCCCCAGCATTTT
>TRBD2|TRBJ2-7|TRBV15|once
CATSRDFSGISLYDQYF
TGTGCCACCAGCAGGGACTTTAGCGGGATAAGCCTCTACGATCAGTACTTC
>TRBD1|TRBJ2-5|TRBV12-3/TRBV12-4|many
CASSLGDRGLQETQYF
TGTGCCAGCAGTTTAGGGGACAGGGGGCTCCAAGAGACCCAGTACTTC
>-|TRBJ1-6|TRBV6-5|-
CASSYSRTNNSPLHF
TGTGCCAGCAGTTACTCCAGGACGAATAATTCACCCCTCCACTTT
>-|TRBJ1-2|TRBV12-3/TRBV12-4|many
CASSSKGTAYGYTF
TGTGCCAGCAGTTCGAAGGGGACGGCCTATGGCTACACCTTC
>-|TRBJ1-6|TRBV13|-
CASSPRGAGSLHF
TGTGCCAGCAGCCCACGGGGGGCTGGGTCCCTCCACTTT
>-|TRBJ2-7|TRBV13|many
CASSPTGGDYEQYF
TGTGCCAGCAGCCCAACAGGGGGGGACTACGAGCAGTACTTC
>TRBD2|TRBJ2-5|TRBV6-1|-
CASSEERGTLETQYF
TGTGCCAGCAGTGAAGAGCGGGGGACTTTGGAGACCCAGTACTTC
>TRBD1|TRBJ1-2|TRBV6-5|many
CASSYPIQGARGYTF
TGTGCCAGCAGTTACCCTATCCAGGGGGCGCGGGGCTACACCTTC
>TRBD1|TRBJ1-1|TRBV6-5|many
CASSYSGTVNTEAFF
TGTGCCAGCAGTTACTCCGGGACAGTCAACACTGAAGCTTTCTTT
>-|TRBJ2-7|TRBV28|many
CASSLEGWGSYEQYF
TGTGCCAGCAGTTTAGAGGGGTGGGGCTCCTACGAGCAGTACTTC
>-|TRBJ1-1|TRBV5-1|-
CASSLQQRGSMNTEAFF
TGCGCCAGCAGCTTGCAGCAACGGGGTAGTATGAACACTGAAGCTTTCTTT
>TRBD2|TRBJ2-7|TRBV28|-
CASSFPSGQSYEQYF
TGTGCCAGCAGTTTTCCTAGCGGGCAGTCCTACGAGCAGTACTTC
>-|TRBJ1-5|TRBV29-1|many
CSVALNQPQHF
TGCAGCGTTGCCCTCAATCAGCCCCAGCATTTT
>TRBD1|TRBJ2-3|TRBV28|many
CASSLPGAGGDTQYF
TGTGCCAGCAGCCTCCCAGGGGCAGGGGGAGATACGCAGTATTTT
>-|TRBJ1-1|TRBV12-3/TRBV12-4|many
CASSLGHLSTEAFF
TGTGCCAGCAGTTTGGGGCACCTCAGTACTGAAGCTTTCTTT
>-|TRBJ1-2|TRBV28|many
CASSYRVPGTYGYTF
TGTGCCAGCAGTTACAGGGTCCCCGGAACCTATGGCTACACCTTC
>TRBD1|TRBJ1-6|TRBV6-5|many
CASSYWDSNNSPLHF
TGTGCCAGCAGTTACTGGGACAGTAATAATTCACCCCTCCACTTT